Listed below are T cell receptor beta chains from one sample, sequenced in a study of T cell changes during pregnancy in multiple sclerosis. Here immunoSEQ multiplex PCR was the method, and the copy in TCRdb shows in-frame clones only, minus some. The table includes approximately 50,000 clones, less than 95% detected once. The sequences come from peripheral blood, collected in the third trimester of pregnancy. The receptors here all came from a female donor in good health, enrolled as a control in a pregnancy study. Each CDR3 is given with its conserved first and last residue. Fields, in order: J gene, clone size, CDR3 length, V gene, D gene, CDR3 protein, CDR3 DNA. The D gene is left open where the match is weak. Where a row states a size, it is once, few, many or the class of an expanded clone; other rows omit it.

>TRBJ2-7|.|14|TRBV2|TRBD1
CASSPGTGAQLKHF
TGTGCCAGCAGTCCTGGGACAGGAGCCCAACTTAAGCACTTC
>TRBJ1-5|.|13|TRBV18|.
CASSPGKNQPQHF
TGTGCCAGCTCCCCGGGGAAGAATCAGCCCCAGCATTTT
>TRBJ2-1|.|16|TRBV9|.
CASSVGAGLAYNEQFF
TGTGCCAGCAGCGTAGGAGCGGGTTTGGCCTACAATGAGCAGTTCTTC
>TRBJ2-5|.|18|TRBV5-1|TRBD2
CASSLVRLAGQLQETQYF
TGCGCCAGCAGCTTGGTTAGGCTAGCGGGGCAACTCCAAGAGACCCAGTACTTC
>TRBJ2-3|.|17|TRBV4-1|TRBD2
CASSQDRGSGRPDTQYF
TGCGCCAGCAGCCAAGATCGAGGTAGCGGGAGGCCAGATACGCAGTATTTT
>TRBJ2-5|once|16|TRBV25-1|TRBD2
CASSEIGSGRRKTQYF
TGTGCCAGCAGTGAAATAGGTAGCGGGCGTAGAAAGACCCAGTACTTC
>TRBJ2-7|.|12|TRBV11-2|.
CASSFPSGEQYF
TGTGCCAGCAGCTTCCCATCCGGGGAGCAGTACTTC
>TRBJ1-6|once|17|TRBV9|TRBD1
CASSASDGGQALSPLHF
TGTGCCAGCAGCGCCTCAGATGGGGGACAGGCCCTATCGCCCCTCCACTTT
>TRBJ1-1|few|15|TRBV4-1|.
CASSQAESFHTEAFF
TGCGCCAGCAGCCAAGCGGAGAGCTTCCACACTGAAGCTTTCTTT
>TRBJ2-2|.|15|TRBV6-5|TRBD2
CASRPAERGGGELFF
TGTGCCAGCAGACCAGCGGAGCGGGGGGGCGGGGAGCTGTTTTTT
>TRBJ2-7|.|14|TRBV27|TRBD2
CASSFASGPYEQYF
TGTGCCAGCAGTTTCGCTAGCGGACCCTACGAGCAGTACTTC
>TRBJ1-2|.|17|TRBV19|TRBD1
CASSARTGASSNYGYTF
TGTGCCAGTAGTGCCCGGACAGGGGCCTCATCAAACTATGGCTACACCTTC
>TRBJ2-3|.|16|TRBV6-4|TRBD2
CASSDSASGDTDTQYF
TGTGCCAGCAGTGACTCGGCTAGCGGGGACACAGATACGCAGTATTTT
>TRBJ2-7|once|12|TRBV27|TRBD2
CASGRGAYEQYF
TGTGCCAGCGGACGGGGGGCCTACGAGCAGTACTTC
>TRBJ1-4|.|14|TRBV7-9|.
CASTPHGANEKLFF
TGTGCCAGCACCCCGCACGGGGCTAATGAAAAACTGTTTTTT
>TRBJ2-3|.|17|TRBV27|TRBD2
CASSFGASGRSTDTQYF
TGTGCCAGCAGTTTTGGTGCTAGCGGGAGGAGCACAGATACGCAGTATTTT
>TRBJ2-7|.|18|TRBV4-1|TRBD2
CASSQEGSGRWLSYEQYF
TGCGCCAGCAGCCAAGAAGGTAGCGGGAGGTGGTTGTCCTACGAGCAGTACTTC
>TRBJ1-2|.|18|TRBV5-8|TRBD1
CASSLTAGTGGRSYGYTF
TGTGCCAGCAGCTTGACTGCCGGGACAGGGGGCCGAAGCTATGGCTACACCTTC
>TRBJ1-6|.|13|TRBV5-1|.
CASSLEQDSPLHF
TGCGCCAGCAGCTTGGAACAGGATTCACCCCTCCACTTT
>TRBJ2-7|.|13|TRBV6-5|TRBD1
CASSSRQGAPGYF
TGTGCCAGCAGTTCCCGACAGGGGGCCCCCGGGTACTTC
>TRBJ2-7|.|13|TRBV5-6|.
CASSYDRNYEQYF
TGTGCCAGCAGCTATGACAGGAACTACGAGCAGTACTTC
>TRBJ1-2|.|13|TRBV25-1|TRBD1
CASRGQDNYGYTF
TGTGCCAGCAGGGGACAGGATAACTATGGCTACACCTTC
>TRBJ2-7|.|13|TRBV28|TRBD2
CASKTGGVYEQYF
TGTGCCAGCAAAACGGGGGGAGTCTACGAGCAGTACTTC
>TRBJ2-1|.|13|TRBV4-3|.
CASSQDQGYEQFF
TGCGCCAGCAGCCAGGATCAGGGATATGAGCAGTTCTTC
>TRBJ2-5|.|13|TRBV7-9|TRBD2
CASSKTSEETQYF
TGTGCCAGCAGCAAGACTAGCGAGGAGACCCAGTACTTC
>TRBJ1-1|.|15|TRBV7-6|.
CASSLPPRENTEAFF
TGTGCCAGCAGCTTACCCCCGCGGGAAAACACTGAAGCTTTCTTT
>TRBJ1-5|.|17|TRBV5-8|TRBD1
CASSSNDWTGGYQPQHF
TGTGCCAGCAGCTCTAACGATTGGACAGGGGGCTATCAGCCCCAGCATTTT
>TRBJ1-1|.|13|TRBV5-1|.
CASSWEVNTEAFF
TGCGCCAGCAGCTGGGAGGTTAACACTGAAGCTTTCTTT
>TRBJ1-1|.|15|TRBV6-5|.
CASSQRTVSGTEAFF
TGTGCCAGCAGCCAGAGGACAGTTTCGGGCACTGAAGCTTTCTTT
>TRBJ2-1|.|11|TRBV29-1|TRBD1
CSVRTGREQFF
TGCAGCGTTAGGACAGGGAGGGAGCAGTTCTTC
>TRBJ1-5|.|13|TRBV30|TRBD1
CAWGTGGLQPQHF
TGTGCCTGGGGGACAGGGGGCTTGCAGCCCCAGCATTTT
>TRBJ2-5|.|17|TRBV2|TRBD2
CASSEMLAGGRQETQYF
TGTGCCAGCAGTGAAATGCTAGCGGGGGGCAGACAAGAGACCCAGTACTTC
>TRBJ1-5|.|13|TRBV7-9|.
CASSTQGTQPQHF
TGTGCCAGCAGTACGCAGGGTACACAGCCCCAGCATTTT
>TRBJ2-1|.|13|TRBV11-3|.
CASSVNRVNEQFF
TGTGCCAGCAGCGTGAACAGGGTTAATGAGCAGTTCTTC
>TRBJ2-7|.|17|TRBV5-4|TRBD2
CASSLGMIAGRSEEQYF
TGTGCCAGCAGCTTGGGTATGATAGCGGGTAGATCTGAAGAGCAGTACTTC